This TCR beta chain was found in a study of cytomegalovirus exposure and HLA in healthy donors. Study at large: Per a later analysis, the 666 first-cohort and some 110 validation repertoires shared one platform. Study-level findings and limits: The tendency of first-cohort TCR clusters to co-occur in the 130 or so validation repertoires was identified by a subsequent analysis.

Repertoires were generated with immunoSEQ multiplex PCR, while TCRdb's copy carries only in-frame clones and drops some. The data contain about 120,000 clones, 75% to 90% of them singletons. Concerning this clone itself: Its specificity is unknown.

Germline V CDR1 and CDR2: MRHNA, SNTAGT. CDR3 length equals 15 residues. After removal of 3 bases from V and 2 bases from J, the junction contained 2 bases not matched to a gene. The receptor comes from a woman aged 18-29 years in good health and CMV-seronegative. V is TRBV6-4 and J is TRBJ2-3; 10 nucleotides agree with TRBD2. The specimen was PBMCs. As DNA, the CDR3 is TGTGCCAGCAGTGAACTAGCGGGAACCACAGATACGCAGTATTTT. This codes for CASSELAGTTDTQYF.